Below, 21 T cell receptor beta chains from the same sample are listed, as sequenced in a study of identical twins. TCRdb reprocessed the 5' RACE reads via MiXCR and lists one record per CDR3 protein. The sample includes about 890,000 distinct CDR3 sequences, roughly an eighth seen only once; the top ten take 1.5% to 2%. These data were likewise used in another study, on yellow fever vaccine responses in identical twins.

The sample taken for sequencing was PBMCs. The origin of the receptors is a woman aged 18 to 35 in good health.

This clonotype was counted ten times or more. V usage is TRBV27 and J usage is TRBJ2-1; 9 bases line up with TRBD2. The V gene end was trimmed by 2 bases and the J gene end by 6 bases; junction bases not matched to a gene: 5. In germline, CDR1 is MNHEY, CDR2 SMNVEV (reference sequence). The CDR3 extends over 15 amino acids. The CDR3 DNA follows: TGTGCCAGCAGTTTAAGTAGCGGGGGCCTCAATGAGCAGTTCTTC. It encodes CASSLSSGGLNEQFF.

V and J are TRBV12-3 or TRBV12-4 and TRBJ1-1; unclear D gene. Between the trimmed V and J ends, which lost 6 bases and 2 bases, there was a span of 13 bases. This CDR3 has 14 residues. The CDR3 DNA reads TGTGCCAGCAGCCCGGGCAGGAGCAACACTGAAGCTTTCTTT. It yields the protein CASSPGRSNTEAFF.

The chain carries TRBV20-1 and TRBJ2-2, with TRBD1 matching 7 bases. The CDR3 is 16 amino acids. V lost 5 bases and J lost 5; bases outside the gene matches: 14. Looked up from germline, CDR1 is DFQATT and CDR2 is SNEGSKA (reference sequence). The CDR3 DNA reads TGCAGTGCTCAGATTCCGGGACAGACCCTAACCGGGGAGCTGTTTTTT. Translating it yields CSAQIPGQTLTGELFF.

This sequence joins TRBV3-1 and TRBJ2-1; 8 bases are a match to TRBD2. The CDR3 spans 15 residues. The junction had 8 bases not matched to a gene; V was cut back by 4 bases and J by 6 bases. Germline CDR1 and CDR2: LGHDT and YNNKEL (reference sequence). The CDR3 DNA follows: TGTGCCAGCAGCCGCAGGCTACTAGCGGTCAATGAGCAGTTCTTC. Amino acid sequence: CASSRRLLAVNEQFF.

J is TRBJ1-5 and V is TRBV7-4, with D maybe TRBD1 (5 bases). The germline V gene has CDR1 SGHVT and CDR2 SQSDAQ. The length of the CDR3 is 16 residues. V was trimmed by 3 bases and J by 0 bases, leaving 12 bases between them. The CDR3 protein is CASSFTGYHSNQPQHF. The DNA for the CDR3 is TGTGCCAGCAGCTTTACAGGTTACCATAGCAATCAGCCCCAGCATTTT.

This clonotype came up a few times. The junction departs from the called germline gene at one end, perhaps through a read error. The V and J genes are TRBV4-1 and TRBJ2-5; D gene uncertain. Germline lookup yields CDR1 MGHRA and CDR2 YSYEKL. This CDR3 spans 14 amino acids. This CDR3 is CASSLAGPPEIQYF. For the CDR3, the DNA is TGCGCCAGCAGCCTTGCCGGGCCCCCGGAGATCCAGTACTTC.

At least ten counts were recorded for this clonotype. The chain links TRBV9 to TRBJ2-1, with 9 bases lining up with TRBD2. Trimming cost V 3 bases and J 4 bases; bases outside gene matches: 11. The CDR3 consists of 17 residues. The germline V gene encodes CDR1 SGDLS and CDR2 YYNGEE. CDR3 sequence (DNA): TGTGCCAGCAGCGCCCGTTTAGCGGGAGTGTCGTACAATGAGCAGTTCTTC. This sequence encodes CASSARLAGVSYNEQFF.

In this sample, this clonotype turned up once. The chain carries TRBV13 and TRBJ2-3; weak D call: TRBD1 (5 bases). V lost 7 bases and J 0 bases, leaving 14 bases between the germline ends. The CDR3 is 15 amino acids. Germline-derived CDR1 and CDR2 are PRHDT and FYEKMQ (reference sequence). The CDR3 nucleotides read TGTGCCAGCATTCGGATGGCAGGGAGCACAGATACGCAGTATTTT. It is translated as CASIRMAGSTDTQYF. Full variable domain (rest looked up from reference TRBV13 and TRBJ2-3): AAGVIQSPRHLIKEKRETATLKCYPIPRHDTVYWYQQGPGQDPQFLISFYEKMQSDKGSIPDRFSAQQFSDYHSELNMSSLELGDSALYFCASIRMAGSTDTQYFGPGTRLTVL.

The chain couples TRBV18 to TRBJ2-7, with D perhaps matching TRBD1 or TRBD2 (5 bases each). V was pared by 3 bases and J by 4 bases, with 13 bases between. Germline V gene lookup returns CDR1 KGHSH and CDR2 LQKENI. The CDR3 spans 14 residues. CDR3 nucleotides: TGTGCCAGCTCACCTCGTATCGGGGCTTACGAGCAGTACTTC. Amino acids: CASSPRIGAYEQYF.

The V gene is TRBV20-1, the J gene TRBJ2-1, with TRBD2 matching over 10 bases. Germline CDR1 and CDR2: DFQATT and SNEGSKA (reference sequence). The CDR3 totals 14 residues. Unmatched junction bases numbered 7, after V lost 2 bases and J lost 9 bases. CDR3 region: CSARLAGVFGEQFF. CDR3 DNA: TGCAGTGCTAGACTAGCGGGAGTTTTTGGTGAGCAGTTCTTC.

This clonotype was seen a few times. The chain is built from TRBV3-1 and TRBJ2-1, with TRBD2 identical over 10 bases. This CDR3 has 19 residues. The V segment lost 5 bases and the J segment 4 bases; nucleotides outside the gene matches: 17. Germline V CDR1 and CDR2: LGHDT, YNNKEL (reference sequence). CDR3 nucleotides: TGTGCCAGCAGCGCAGGAGCCTTTCCCGGACTAGCGGTGTACAATGAGCAGTTCTTC. It encodes CASSAGAFPGLAVYNEQFF.

This chain joins TRBV19 and TRBJ1-1, with a tentative D call TRBD1 (6 bases). The CDR3 is 14 amino acids. V lost 7 bases, J lost 4 bases, and 16 bases lay in between. Germline V gene lookup returns CDR1 LNHDA and CDR2 SQIVND (reference sequence). This CDR3 is CASTSQGMGTEAFF. The CDR3 DNA reads TGTGCCAGTACCTCACAGGGTATGGGCACTGAAGCTTTCTTT.

This clonotype was observed a handful of times. The chain recombines TRBV5-1 with TRBJ2-3, with 8 bases identical to TRBD2. V was pared by 1 base and J by 5 bases, with 9 bases of the junction left unmatched. The CDR3 extends over 16 amino acids. Germline-derived CDR1 and CDR2 are SGHRS and YFSETQ. In nucleotides, the CDR3 is TGCGCCAGCAGCTTGATGCCAGCGGGAGAAATAGATACGCAGTATTTT. It yields the protein CASSLMPAGEIDTQYF.

The chain is built from TRBV4-1 and TRBJ1-1; D gene ambiguous. Per the germline V gene, CDR1 is MGHRA and CDR2 is YSYEKL. The CDR3 covers 18 residues. V dropped 0 bases and J dropped 2 bases, with 19 bases sitting between them. CDR3 loop: CASSQDIPSGRYNTEAFF. The CDR3 DNA sequence: TGCGCCAGCAGCCAAGATATTCCGTCCGGTCGTTATAACACTGAAGCTTTCTTT.

In the case of this clonotype: The junction differs from germline at one of its ends, possibly a read error. V is TRBV20-1 and J is TRBJ1-1, with TRBD1 matching over 7 bases. There are 13 residues in the CDR3. CDR1 is DFQATT and CDR2 is SNEGSKA in the germline V gene (reference sequence). CDR3 loop: CSARGQVNTEAFF. The CDR3 nucleotides are TGCAGTGCGAGAGGACAGGTGAACACTGAAGCTTTCTTT.

V and J are TRBV10-3 and TRBJ2-7, with D possibly TRBD1 on 5 matching bases. This CDR3 has 15 amino acids. CDR1 is ENHRY, CDR2 SYGVKD, per germline. V dropped 4 bases and J dropped 6 bases, with 19 bases sitting between them. The CDR3, as DNA: TGTGCCATCAGTGGTACCGCAGGGCAGGACGCCGAGCAGTACGTC. Amino acids: CAISGTAGQDAEQYV.

This clonotype was found a few times. The chain recombines TRBV16 with TRBJ1-1; D unresolved. The CDR3 is 13 residues long. Between the trimmed V and J ends, which lost 0 bases and 1 base, there was a span of 3 bases. CDR1 and CDR2 (germline): KGHSY, FQNENV. CDR3 in amino acids: CASSQSSNTEAFF. The CDR3 nucleotides read TGTGCCAGCAGCCAATCTTCGAACACTGAAGCTTTCTTT.

This clonotype was seen a few times. V is TRBV20-1 and J is TRBJ2-2; no firm D call. There are 13 residues in the CDR3. V was cut by 5 bases and J by 0 bases, with 7 bases left in between. Germline values: CDR1 DFQATT, CDR2 SNEGSKA (reference sequence). The CDR3 nucleotides read TGCAGTGCTCCAAAACCGAACACCGGGGAGCTGTTTTTT. Protein sequence: CSAPKPNTGELFF.

This clonotype has a handful of counts. The chain recombines TRBV20-1 with TRBJ2-4, with D perhaps TRBD1 (6 bases). This CDR3 is 12 amino acids long. The germline V and J ends were trimmed by 5 bases and 7 bases, with 12 bases remaining between them. Germline V gene lookup returns CDR1 DFQATT and CDR2 SNEGSKA (reference sequence). CDR3 sequence (DNA): TGCAGTGCTCCGGACAGTCGGAACATTCAGTACTTC. It yields the protein CSAPDSRNIQYF.

Written as DNA, the CDR3 is TGCAGTGCTAGAGAATCGGGAGGGCCCTACGAGCAGTACTTC. This gives the protein CSARESGGPYEQYF. The V call is TRBV20-1, the J call TRBJ2-7, with 8 bases matching TRBD2. The CDR3 covers 14 residues. The V gene end was trimmed by 0 bases and the J gene end by 2 bases; junction bases not matched to a gene: 3. Germline-derived CDR1 and CDR2 are DFQATT and SNEGSKA (reference sequence).

The V gene is TRBV20-1, the J gene TRBJ1-1; possibly TRBD1 for D (6 bases). The CDR3 has 15 amino acids. The germline gives CDR1 DFQATT, CDR2 SNEGSKA (reference sequence). Trimming took 0 bases from V and 4 from J, leaving 15 bases between them. The CDR3 DNA is TGCAGTGCTAGAGATCATTCCGGGGGGCTCACTGAAGCTTTCTTT. Translating it yields CSARDHSGGLTEAFF.